The 28 T cell receptor beta chains listed next were all sequenced from one sample in a study of CD8 T cells in Susac syndrome. A quantity of about 0.45 to 1 ug RNA underwent reverse transcription using random hexamers. TCRdb ran MiXCR on the immunoSEQ multiplex PCR reads and lists one entry per CDR3 protein. The data hold roughly 200,000 distinct CDR3 sequences, with 85% to 95% observed a single time. Sequencing was performed on CD4+ T cells from PBMCs. The receptors stem from a human donor in good health.

This rearrangement joins TRBV12-3 or TRBV12-4 to TRBJ1-1, with D possibly TRBD1 on 6 matching bases. CDR3 length: 15 amino acids. With 1 base removed from V and 1 base from J, the gap between germline ends came to 10 bases. This chain's CDR3 is CASSLGGHQNTEAFF. DNA for the CDR3: TGTGCCAGCAGTTTAGGGGGACACCAGAACACTGAAGCTTTCTTT.

The chain has TRBV6-1 and TRBJ1-5, with D uncertain. The V gene's germline CDR1 is MNHNS and CDR2 SASEGT. The V gene lost 4 bases and the J gene lost 6 bases, with 10 bases spanning the gap. The CDR3 is 13 residues long. CDR3 residues: CASSAELGQPQHF. In DNA, the CDR3 is TGTGCCAGCAGTGCAGAGTTGGGTCAGCCCCAGCATTTT.

Concerning this clonotype itself: Likely a read error: the CDR3 ends without its conserved phenylalanine or tryptophan. The chain couples TRBV29-1 to TRBJ2-5, with TRBD1 matching 7 bases. The J segment lost 10 bases and the V segment lost 4 bases, leaving 12 bases of the junction unmatched. Germline CDR1 SQVTM, CDR2 ANQGSEA. CDR3 length equals 13 residues. CDR3 bases: TGCAGCGTTGTGGGGAGCCGGGACAGATACCAGTACGTC. Translating it yields CSVVGSRDRYQYV.

The chain has TRBV2 and TRBJ2-1; no clear D. CDR3 size: 10 residues. Germline V lookup: CDR1 SNHLY, CDR2 FYNNEI. V was cut by 3 bases and J by 12 bases, with 6 bases left in between. CDR3 DNA sequence: TGTGCCAGCAGTGAGTCTCTGCAGTTCTTC. This encodes CASSESLQFF.

The chain links TRBV20-1 to TRBJ2-3; TRBD2 aligns across 9 bases. The V segment lost 2 bases and the J segment 0 bases; nucleotides outside the gene matches: 15. The length of the CDR3 is 19 residues. CDR1 and CDR2 (germline): DFQATT, SNEGSKA (reference sequence). CDR3 residues: CSARPPIAGALVSTDTQYF. CDR3 DNA sequence: TGCAGTGCTAGACCCCCTATAGCGGGAGCTCTTGTTAGCACAGATACGCAGTATTTT.

The V and J genes are TRBV6-2 or TRBV6-3 and TRBJ1-5, with a tentative D call TRBD1 (5 bases). V dropped 5 bases and J dropped 9 bases, with 14 bases sitting between them. The CDR3 is 13 residues long. Per the germline V gene, CDR1 is MNHEY and CDR2 is SVGEGT. CDR3 DNA sequence: TGTGCCAGCAGTAACACCCGCCAGGGGCCCCAGCATTTT. It translates to CASSNTRQGPQHF.

J is TRBJ2-5 and V is TRBV11-3, with D tentatively TRBD1 or TRBD2 (6 bases each). Germline CDR1 SGHNT, CDR2 YENEEA. V was cut by 1 base and J by 0 bases, with 15 bases left in between. The CDR3 has 17 residues. CDR3 coding DNA: TGTGCCAGCAGCTTAGGGGCCACAGGGAGGTACCAAGAGACCCAGTACTTC. Its translation is CASSLGATGRYQETQYF. Full variable domain (remainder filled in from reference TRBV11-3 and TRBJ2-5): EAGVVQSPRYKIIEKKQPVAFWCNPISGHNTLYWYLQNLGQGPELLIRYENEEAVDDSQLPKDRFSAERLKGVDSTLKIQPAELGDSAVYLCASSLGATGRYQETQYFGPGTRLLVL.

The chain links TRBV14 to TRBJ1-2, with a possible D match to TRBD1 (5 bases). Per the germline V gene, CDR1 is SGHDN and CDR2 is FVKESK. Trimming cost V 1 base and J 7 bases, with 16 bases left between them. The CDR3 contains 15 residues. The CDR3 DNA is TGTGCCAGCAGCCAAGTAGGGTCGGGGCCTTTTGGCTACACCTTC. This gives the protein CASSQVGSGPFGYTF.

The J gene is TRBJ2-3, the V gene TRBV27; D may be TRBD1 or TRBD2 (5 bases each). This CDR3 has 15 amino acids. CDR1 MNHEY and CDR2 SMNVEV come from the germline V gene (reference sequence). The V end was cut by 3 bases, the J end by 6 bases, with 16 bases between. CDR3 loop: CASSFLAGKGDTQYF. The CDR3, as DNA: TGTGCCAGCAGTTTCCTAGCAGGGAAGGGGGATACGCAGTATTTT.

The chain combines TRBV12-3 or TRBV12-4 with TRBJ2-5; perhaps TRBD2 as D (6 bases). This CDR3 has 14 amino acids. Trimming took off 6 bases at V and 4 bases at J, with 15 bases between the two ends. The CDR3 sequence: CASRAHGGVETQYF. The CDR3 DNA sequence: TGTGCCAGCAGAGCCCACGGGGGAGTAGAGACCCAGTACTTC.

The rearrangement links TRBV25-1 to TRBJ2-7; D remains ambiguous. CDR3 length equals 11 residues. The germline V and J ends were trimmed by 1 base and 4 bases, with 2 bases remaining between them. The germline CDR1 and CDR2 sequences are MGHDK and SYGVNS. Here the CDR3 DNA reads TGTGCCAGCAGTGAATTTTACGAGCAGTACTTC. Translation gives CASSEFYEQYF.

The chain couples TRBV6-5 to TRBJ1-1; a possible D gene is TRBD1 (5 bases). CDR3 length equals 15 residues. Per germline, CDR1 MNHEY and CDR2 SVGAGI. V lost 6 bases and J 1 base, leaving 15 bases between the germline ends. In DNA form, the CDR3 reads TGTGCCAGCAGATTGACTACGGGGGGGAACACTGAAGCTTTCTTT. This codes for CASRLTTGGNTEAFF.

V gene TRBV3-1 combines with J gene TRBJ1-5; no firm D call. V lost 1 base, J lost 5 bases, and 9 bases lay in between. This CDR3 is 14 amino acids long. Germline V gives CDR1 LGHDT, CDR2 YNNKEL (reference sequence). The CDR3 loop reads CASSQASRDQPQHF. The CDR3 bases are TGTGCCAGCAGCCAAGCATCCAGAGATCAGCCCCAGCATTTT.

The chain combines TRBV11-2 with TRBJ2-7; D not resolved. This CDR3 spans 12 amino acids. Germline CDR1 and CDR2: SGHAT and FQNNGV. V was cut by 1 base and J by 6 bases, with 7 bases left in between. Here the CDR3 DNA reads TGTGCCAGCAGCTTAGGAGATTTCGAGCAGTACTTC. This sequence encodes CASSLGDFEQYF. Using reference TRBV11-2 and TRBJ2-7 for the parts outside the CDR3, the full variable domain is EAGVAQSPRYKIIEKRQSVAFWCNPISGHATLYWYQQILGQGPKLLIQFQNNGVVDDSQLPKDRFSAERLKGVDSTLKIQPAKLEDSAVYLCASSLGDFEQYFGPGTRLTVT.

V gene TRBV20-1 combines with J gene TRBJ2-4; D possibly matches TRBD1 or TRBD2 (5 bases each). Germline V gene lookup returns CDR1 DFQATT and CDR2 SNEGSKA (reference sequence). CDR3 length: 11 residues. In nucleotides, the CDR3 is TGCAGCACGGGGACCGAAAACATTCAGTACTTC. Protein: CSTGTENIQYF.

This chain connects TRBV29-1 to TRBJ1-1, with D hard to call. Germline-derived CDR1 and CDR2 are SQVTM and ANQGSEA. Trimming took off 5 bases at V and 1 base at J, with 5 bases between the two ends. This CDR3 contains 11 residues. The DNA for the CDR3 is TGCAGCGTTAACAGGAACACTGAAGCTTTCTTT. It is translated as CSVNRNTEAFF.

The gene calls are TRBV29-1 and TRBJ1-1; D is unresolved. The V gene lost 4 bases and the J gene lost 4 bases, with 16 bases spanning the gap. CDR3 size: 14 residues. CDR1 is SQVTM and CDR2 is ANQGSEA in the germline V gene. The CDR3 DNA follows: TGCAGCGTTGCTCTTAGCGGTTTCGGCACTGAAGCTTTCTTT. It codes for CSVALSGFGTEAFF.

The V call is TRBV7-8, the J call TRBJ2-5; D is unclear. This CDR3 is built from 12 residues. The V end lost 5 bases, the J end lost 5 bases, and 9 bases lay between the germline ends. Germline V gene sequence: CDR1 SGHVS, CDR2 FQNEAQ. CDR3 sequence (DNA): TGTGCCAGCAGCGGGCGTCTGGAGACCCAGTACTTC. It translates to CASSGRLETQYF.

The genes are TRBV20-1 and TRBJ1-1, with 8 bases that match TRBD1. The CDR3 runs 12 residues. V dropped 5 bases and J dropped 5; count of bases not matched to a gene: 4. In germline, CDR1 is DFQATT, CDR2 SNEGSKA (reference sequence). The CDR3 reads CSAETGGTEAFF. The CDR3 DNA is TGCAGTGCTGAAACAGGGGGAACTGAAGCTTTCTTT.

The rearrangement uses TRBV15 and TRBJ1-2, with 9 positions matching TRBD1. The CDR3 sequence is 15 residues long. Unmatched junction bases numbered 5, after V lost 4 bases and J lost 2 bases. From germline, CDR1 is LNHNV and CDR2 YYDKDF (reference sequence). The CDR3, as DNA: TGTGCCACCAGCATCGGGGGACAGGGCAACTATGGCTACACCTTC. This sequence encodes CATSIGGQGNYGYTF.

The chain carries TRBV12-3 or TRBV12-4 and TRBJ1-4; 7 bases agree with TRBD1. V lost 6 bases and J lost 11; bases outside the gene matches: 9. The CDR3 covers 13 residues. The CDR3 nucleotides are TGTGCCAGCAGCTACGACAGGGACGGGAAACTGTTTTTT. Amino acids: CASSYDRDGKLFF.

The count of this clonotype is one. The gene calls are TRBV7-3 and TRBJ2-3; 8 positions agree with TRBD1. J was trimmed by 2 bases and V by 5 bases; bases with no gene match: 9. Germline V gives CDR1 SGHTA, CDR2 FQGTGA. The CDR3 consists of 16 residues. CDR3 in DNA: TGTGCCAGCAGCACCGCGGGACAGGAGTACACAGATACGCAGTATTTT. Encoded protein: CASSTAGQEYTDTQYF.

The V and J genes are TRBV20-1 and TRBJ2-3, with D hard to call. The CDR3 is 14 residues long. CDR1 and CDR2 from the germline V gene are DFQATT and SNEGSKA (reference sequence). V was cut by 7 bases and J by 1 base, with 15 bases left in between. Here the CDR3 reads CSVPAPIGTDTQYF. In DNA, the CDR3 is TGCAGTGTCCCAGCCCCTATCGGCACAGATACGCAGTATTTT.

This clonotype has a single count. The V gene is TRBV29-1, the J gene TRBJ2-7; TRBD1 matches at 10 bases. Trimming cost V 2 bases and J 4 bases; bases outside gene matches: 8. The CDR3 contains 15 residues. The germline V gene encodes CDR1 SQVTM and CDR2 ANQGSEA. As DNA, the CDR3 is TGCAGCGTTGAACCAAGACAGGGGGCTCAATACGAGCAGTACTTC. Its protein is CSVEPRQGAQYEQYF.

The rearrangement uses TRBV18 and TRBJ2-7, with a tentative D call TRBD1 (5 bases). This CDR3 is 13 amino acids long. CDR1 KGHSH and CDR2 LQKENI come from the germline V gene. The V and J ends lost 3 bases and 3 bases respectively, with 9 bases between them. The chain's CDR3 is CASSPLDSYEQYF. The CDR3 nucleotides are TGTGCCAGCTCACCTCTCGACAGCTACGAGCAGTACTTC.

The V and J genes are TRBV20-1 and TRBJ2-7; 7 bases line up with TRBD2. Trimming cost V 3 bases and J 2 bases; bases outside gene matches: 7. The CDR3 contains 14 residues. Germline V gene lookup returns CDR1 DFQATT and CDR2 SNEGSKA (reference sequence). The CDR3 bases are TGCAGTGCTAGGCTTCCCGGGACTACCTACGAGCAGTACGTC. Amino acids: CSARLPGTTYEQYV.

The chain uses TRBV14 and TRBJ2-1; the match to TRBD2 covers 8 bases. Germline V gene sequence: CDR1 SGHDN, CDR2 FVKESK. Trimming cost V 6 bases and J 9 bases; bases outside gene matches: 10. This CDR3 comprises 14 residues. CDR3 loop: CASRSGTRIGEQFF. The CDR3 nucleotides read TGTGCCAGCAGGTCGGGGACTAGGATTGGTGAGCAGTTCTTC.

The chain couples TRBV6-1 to TRBJ2-1; no reliable D call. V dropped 6 bases and J dropped 7 bases, with 13 bases sitting between them. CDR1 is MNHNS, CDR2 SASEGT, per germline. CDR3 length equals 13 residues. This CDR3 reads CASSAGPSNEQFF. CDR3 sequence (DNA): TGTGCCAGCAGCGCCGGTCCTTCTAATGAGCAGTTCTTC.